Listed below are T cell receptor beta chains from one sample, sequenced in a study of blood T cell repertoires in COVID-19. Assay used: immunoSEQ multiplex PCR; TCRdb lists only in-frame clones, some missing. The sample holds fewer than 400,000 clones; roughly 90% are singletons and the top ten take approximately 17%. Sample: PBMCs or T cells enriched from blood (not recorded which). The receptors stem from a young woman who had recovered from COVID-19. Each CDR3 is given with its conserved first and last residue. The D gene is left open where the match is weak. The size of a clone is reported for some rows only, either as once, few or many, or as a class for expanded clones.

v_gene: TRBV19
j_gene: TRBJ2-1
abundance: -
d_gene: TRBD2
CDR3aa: CASSFGAGGSYNEQFF
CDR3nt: TGTGCCAGCAGTTTCGGCGCGGGGGGCTCCTACAATGAGCAGTTCTTC

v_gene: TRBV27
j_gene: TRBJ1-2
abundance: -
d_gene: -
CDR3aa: CASSFSGQGRGNYGYTF
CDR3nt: TGTGCCAGCAGTTTTTCCGGACAAGGCCGCGGTAACTATGGCTACACCTTC

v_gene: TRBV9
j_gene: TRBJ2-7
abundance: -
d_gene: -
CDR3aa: CASSSRQESYEQYF
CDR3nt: TGTGCCAGCAGCTCCCGACAGGAGTCCTACGAGCAGTACTTC

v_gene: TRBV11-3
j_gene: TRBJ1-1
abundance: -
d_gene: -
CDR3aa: CASSLKRKTEAFF
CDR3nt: TGTGCCAGCAGCTTAAAGCGGAAAACTGAAGCTTTCTTT

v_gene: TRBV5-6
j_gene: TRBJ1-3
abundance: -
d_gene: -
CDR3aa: CASSWQSSGNTIYF
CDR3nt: TGTGCCAGCAGCTGGCAGTCCTCTGGAAACACCATATATTTT

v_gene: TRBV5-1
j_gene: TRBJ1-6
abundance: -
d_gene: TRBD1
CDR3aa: CASSGGQGNSPLHF
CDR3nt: TGCGCCAGCAGCGGCGGACAGGGGAATTCACCCCTCCACTTT

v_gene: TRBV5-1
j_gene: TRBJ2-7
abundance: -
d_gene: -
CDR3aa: CASSLAGRQGVYEQYF
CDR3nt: TGCGCCAGCAGCTTGGCTGGGAGGCAGGGGGTATACGAGCAGTACTTC

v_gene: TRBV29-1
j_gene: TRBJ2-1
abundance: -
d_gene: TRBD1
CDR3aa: CSGDRDNEQFF
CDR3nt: TGCAGCGGGGACAGGGACAATGAGCAGTTCTTC

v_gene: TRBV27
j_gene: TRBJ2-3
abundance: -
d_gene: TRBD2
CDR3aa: CASSSERGEGPDTQYF
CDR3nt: TGTGCCAGCAGTTCGGAGCGGGGAGAGGGGCCAGATACGCAGTATTTT

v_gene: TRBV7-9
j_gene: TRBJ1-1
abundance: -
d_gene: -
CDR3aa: CASSLSAPTSRATEAFF
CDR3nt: TGTGCCAGCAGCTTATCGGCCCCAACGTCCAGGGCCACTGAAGCTTTCTTT

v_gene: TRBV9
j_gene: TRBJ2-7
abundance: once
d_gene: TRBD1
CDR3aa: CASSVGTGQGYEQYF
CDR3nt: TGTGCCAGCAGCGTGGGAACGGGACAGGGTTACGAGCAGTACTTC

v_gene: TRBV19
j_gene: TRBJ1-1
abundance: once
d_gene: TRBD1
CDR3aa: CASSRDRGPMNTEAFF
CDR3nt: TGTGCCAGTAGTAGGGACAGGGGACCCATGAACACTGAAGCTTTCTTT

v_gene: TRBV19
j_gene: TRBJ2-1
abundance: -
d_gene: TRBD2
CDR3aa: CASSVGTSGVYNEQFF
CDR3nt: TGTGCCAGTAGTGTCGGGACTAGCGGGGTCTACAATGAGCAGTTCTTC

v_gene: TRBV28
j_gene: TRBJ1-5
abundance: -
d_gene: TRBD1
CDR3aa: CASRTEGGVQPQHF
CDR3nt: TGTGCCAGCAGAACTGAAGGGGGCGTTCAGCCCCAGCATTTT

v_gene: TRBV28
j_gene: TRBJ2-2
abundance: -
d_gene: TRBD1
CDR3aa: CASSSSGTGGTGELFF
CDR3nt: TGTGCCAGCAGTTCGTCCGGGACAGGGGGTACCGGGGAGCTGTTTTTT

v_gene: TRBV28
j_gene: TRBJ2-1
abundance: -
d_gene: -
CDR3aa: CASSPSGGSSYNEQFF
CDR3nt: TGTGCCAGCAGTCCGTCAGGTGGGAGCTCCTACAATGAGCAGTTCTTC

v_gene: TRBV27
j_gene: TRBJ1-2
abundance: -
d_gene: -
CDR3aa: CASSSQGQYGYTF
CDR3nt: TGTGCCAGCAGTTCGCAGGGACAATATGGCTACACCTTC

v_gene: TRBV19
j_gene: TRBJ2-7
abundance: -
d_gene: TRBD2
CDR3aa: CASTSGSYYEQYF
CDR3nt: TGTGCCAGTACTAGCGGGAGTTATTACGAGCAGTACTTC

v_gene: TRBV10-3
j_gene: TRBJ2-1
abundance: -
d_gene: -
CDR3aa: CAISPDPSQGGGNEQFF
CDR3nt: TGTGCCATCAGTCCCGACCCTTCTCAGGGTGGTGGGAATGAGCAGTTCTTC

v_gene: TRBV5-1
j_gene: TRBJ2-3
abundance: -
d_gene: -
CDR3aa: CASSLVLAQSTDTQYF
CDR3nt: TGCGCCAGCAGCTTGGTTCTAGCGCAGAGCACAGATACGCAGTATTTT